This T cell receptor (beta chain) was retrieved from a study of glioma-infiltrating T cells after dendritic cell vaccination. Study-level background: Treatment, given 2003 to 2012, was autologous tumor lysate-pulsed dendritic cell vaccination.

The germline V gene encodes CDR1 LNHDA and CDR2 SQIVND (reference sequence). V was cut by 1 base and J by 3 bases, with 12 bases left in between. The CDR3 has 15 residues. Only patients with spare fresh-frozen tumor and over two years of follow-up were included. None of the glioblastoma patients had an isocitrate dehydrogenase mutation. Primers: 60 V beta forward and 13 J beta reverse. Sequencing used immunoSEQ multiplex PCR; TCRdb keeps in-frame clones, though not all of them. The sample consists of about 92,000 clones, approximately 84% of them appearing once. This chain links TRBV19 with TRBJ1-1, with D perhaps TRBD1 (5 bases). This specimen consisted of blood, obtained before dendritic cell vaccination. The receptor was isolated from a human donor with glioblastoma. The CDR3 DNA is TGTGCCAGTAGTATAGCGTGGGGCGCGGACACTGAAGCTTTCTTT. The encoded protein is CASSIAWGADTEAFF. The full variable domain, in which reference TRBV19 and TRBJ1-1 provide the parts outside the CDR3, is DGGITQSPKYLFRKEGQNVTLSCEQNLNHDAMYWYRQDPGQGLRLIYYSQIVNDFQKGDIAEGYSVSREKKESFPLTVTSAQKNPTAFYLCASSIAWGADTEAFFGQGTRLTVV.